The 23 T cell receptor beta chains below all came from one sample that was sequenced in a study of blood T cell repertoires in COVID-19. Sequencing used immunoSEQ multiplex PCR; TCRdb keeps in-frame clones, though not all of them. The data hold some 180,000 clones, with 79% observed a single time. The sequenced sample was PBMCs or T cells enriched from blood (not recorded which). Receptor source: a woman aged 70 to 79 in a cohort exposed to, infected with or recovered from COVID-19 (not recorded which).

The chain recombines TRBV2 with TRBJ2-1, with TRBD2 identical over 9 bases. V lost 6 bases, J lost 6 bases, and 18 bases stayed unmatched. This CDR3 spans 18 amino acids. Germline CDR1 is SNHLY and CDR2 is FYNNEI. CDR3 loop: CASSRAPISLAGVNEQFF. The CDR3 DNA follows: TGTGCCAGCAGCAGGGCCCCTATTTCACTAGCGGGTGTCAATGAGCAGTTCTTC.

This chain links TRBV9 with TRBJ1-2; unclear D gene. The CDR3 contains 14 residues. V was shortened by 0 bases and J by 3 bases, with 9 bases between the two germline ends. Germline CDR1 SGDLS, CDR2 YYNGEE. CDR3 in DNA: TGTGCCAGCAGCGTAGACTGGTTCGACTATGGCTACACCTTC. As protein: CASSVDWFDYGYTF.

V and J are TRBV7-9 and TRBJ1-4; no definite D call. This CDR3 is 16 amino acids long. The V end was cut by 2 bases, the J end by 0 bases, with 10 bases between. The germline gives CDR1 SEHNR, CDR2 FQNEAQ (reference sequence). The DNA for the CDR3 is TGTGCCAGCAGCTTACTTGCGGGGTCAACTAATGAAAAACTGTTTTTT. It is translated as CASSLLAGSTNEKLFF.

The V call is TRBV7-2, the J call TRBJ2-1, with 9 bases aligning to TRBD2. Germline V gene lookup returns CDR1 SGHTA and CDR2 FQGNSA. This CDR3 region has 15 residues. V dropped 1 base and J dropped 9; count of bases not matched to a gene: 7. The CDR3, as DNA: TGTGCCAGCAGCTTAGTGGCGGGAGGGAACGGTGAGCAGTTCTTC. Its translation: CASSLVAGGNGEQFF.

Written as DNA, the CDR3 is TGTGCCAGCAGTTTACAGGGCGGGAGTGTTCTCTACGAGCAGTACTTC. It yields the protein CASSLQGGSVLYEQYF. This chain joins TRBV28 and TRBJ2-7; TRBD2 agrees at 7 bases. Germline-derived CDR1 and CDR2 are MDHEN and SYDVKM. Germline trimming cut 2 bases from V and 3 bases from J; bases unmatched to any gene: 10. CDR3 length: 16 amino acids.

The J gene is TRBJ1-4, the V gene TRBV6-6, with 7 bases aligning to TRBD1. Germline V gives CDR1 MNHNY, CDR2 SVGAGI (reference sequence). After removal of 7 bases from V and 7 bases from J, the junction contained 3 bases not matched to a gene. CDR3 length: 12 residues. CDR3 region: CASNRDSEKLFF. CDR3 bases: TGTGCCAGCAACCGGGACAGTGAAAAACTGTTTTTT.

V gene TRBV28 combines with J gene TRBJ2-2; TRBD2 matches at 11 bases. In germline, CDR1 is MDHEN, CDR2 SYDVKM. CDR3 length: 17 residues. The V and J ends lost 3 bases and 6 bases, in that order; junction bases with no gene match: 9. DNA for the CDR3: TGTGCCAGCAGTTTTCCTCGACTAGCGGGATTGGCCGGGGAGCTGTTTTTT. This sequence encodes CASSFPRLAGLAGELFF.

The genes are TRBV6-5 and TRBJ2-1, with 7 bases aligning to TRBD2. This CDR3 is built from 14 residues. After removal of 5 bases from V and 4 bases from J, the junction contained 5 bases not matched to a gene. CDR1 is MNHEY, CDR2 SVGAGI, per germline. The CDR3 DNA follows: TGTGCCAGCAGTAGGACTAGGGGATACAATGAGCAGTTCTTC. This codes for CASSRTRGYNEQFF.

Only a few counts were recorded for this clone. One junction end does not reproduce the germline sequence, and a read error may be involved. J is TRBJ1-6 and V is TRBV2; TRBD1 is a possible D gene (5 bases). Germline V gives CDR1 SNHLY, CDR2 FYNNEI. This CDR3 region has 12 residues. For the CDR3, the DNA is TGTGCCAGCAGGGAAGGGGCAGGAGGCCTCCACTTT. Its translation: CASREGAGGLHF.

This clone was observed a handful of times. V and J are TRBV11-3 and TRBJ2-2; 7 bases align to TRBD1. From germline, CDR1 is SGHNT and CDR2 YENEEA. V shed 6 bases and J 0 bases; nucleotides not matched to a gene: 4. This CDR3 is 15 amino acids long. The CDR3 bases are TGTGCCAGCAGTGCCGGGACAGCGAACACCGGGGAGCTGTTTTTT. Residues: CASSAGTANTGELFF.

This sequence joins TRBV5-1 and TRBJ1-3; tentatively, D is TRBD1 (6 bases). The CDR3 length is 14 residues. V shed 4 bases and J shed 1 base, with 9 bases lying between them. Germline CDR1 reads SGHRS; CDR2 reads YFSETQ. CDR3 sequence: CASSHTGSGNTIYF. The CDR3 DNA reads as TGCGCCAGCAGCCATACAGGGTCTGGAAACACCATATATTTT.

This clone has a single count. The J gene is TRBJ2-7, the V gene TRBV5-4; the D is unclear. Germline lookup yields CDR1 SGHNT and CDR2 YYREEE (reference sequence). The CDR3 totals 11 residues. V gave up 3 bases and J gave up 6 bases, with 7 bases separating them. CDR3 DNA sequence: TGTGCCAGCAGCTCTTATAGCGAGCAGTACTTC. The encoded protein is CASSSYSEQYF.

The CDR3 sequence: CASSSGQWNTEAFF. The CDR3 DNA sequence: TGTGCCAGCAGCTCGGGACAGTGGAACACTGAAGCTTTCTTT. The chain recombines TRBV11-2 with TRBJ1-1; 7 nucleotides agree with TRBD1. The germline CDR1 and CDR2 sequences are SGHAT and FQNNGV. This CDR3 comprises 14 residues. After removal of 4 bases from V and 1 base from J, the junction contained 3 bases not matched to a gene.

CDR3 in amino acids: CASSLTSGSRKFF. For the CDR3, the DNA is TGTGCCAGTAGTCTGACTAGCGGGAGTCGAAAGTTCTTC. The rearrangement links TRBV19 to TRBJ2-1; 12 positions agree with TRBD2. Germline values: CDR1 LNHDA, CDR2 SQIVND (reference sequence). There are 13 residues in the CDR3. V lost 5 bases to trimming and J lost 14 bases; unmatched junction nucleotides: 7. Full variable domain (outside the CDR3, taken from reference TRBV19 and TRBJ2-1): DGGITQSPKYLFRKEGQNVTLSCEQNLNHDAMYWYRQDPGQGLRLIYYSQIVNDFQKGDIAEGYSVSREKKESFPLTVTSAQKNPTAFYLCASSLTSGSRKFFGPGTRLTVL.

Comment on this clone: Other DNA sequences from this sample encode an identical CDR3 as well. The chain joins TRBV6-2 or TRBV6-3 to TRBJ1-1, with no clear D. V was clipped by 6 bases and J by 4 bases, with 6 bases between them. CDR3 length: 11 amino acids. The V gene's germline CDR1 is MNHEY and CDR2 SVGEGT. The CDR3 reads CASSHGTEAFF. In nucleotides, the CDR3 is TGTGCCAGCAGCCACGGCACTGAAGCTTTCTTT.

This clone has just a few counts. V is TRBV12-3 or TRBV12-4 and J is TRBJ1-1; D gene ambiguous. The CDR3 has 11 residues. The V and J ends lost 3 bases and 4 bases respectively, with 3 bases between them. The CDR3 protein is CASSFSTEAFF. The DNA of the CDR3 is TGTGCCAGCAGTTTTAGCACTGAAGCTTTCTTT.

The chain links TRBV29-1 to TRBJ2-7; maybe TRBD1 (6 bases). Deletions cut 7 bases from V and 3 bases from J, with 16 bases between. The CDR3 sequence is 13 residues long. Germline V gives CDR1 SQVTM, CDR2 ANQGSEA. For the CDR3, the DNA is TGCAGCGCCAAGACAGGTGTCCACTACGAGCAGTACTTC. It translates to CSAKTGVHYEQYF.

This chain connects TRBV28 to TRBJ2-7; TRBD2 matches 10 bases. The ends lost 8 bases at V and 0 bases at J; junction bases unmatched: 4. There are 14 residues in the CDR3. Germline V gene lookup returns CDR1 MDHEN and CDR2 SYDVKM. The CDR3 reads CASGTSVSSYEQYF. CDR3 bases: TGTGCCAGCGGGACTAGCGTGAGCTCCTACGAGCAGTACTTC. Full variable domain (remainder filled in from reference TRBV28 and TRBJ2-7): DVKVTQSSRYLVKRTGEKVFLECVQDMDHENMFWYRQDPGLGLRLIYFSYDVKMKEKGDIPEGYSVSREKKERFSLILESASTNQTSMYLCASGTSVSSYEQYFGPGTRLTVT.

The chain is built from TRBV12-3 or TRBV12-4 and TRBJ2-3; D gene ambiguous. This CDR3 is built from 11 residues. Trimming took 6 bases from V and 6 from J, leaving 7 bases between them. The CDR3 loop is CASSSYDTQYF. DNA of the CDR3: TGTGCCAGCAGCTCTTATGATACGCAGTATTTT.

V and J are TRBV5-1 and TRBJ1-4; TRBD1 agrees at 8 bases. The CDR3 covers 16 residues. Looked up from germline, CDR1 is SGHRS and CDR2 is YFSETQ. V shed 5 bases, J shed 3 bases, and the junction held 9 bases outside the gene matches. The CDR3 DNA is TGCGCCAGCAGTCCGACGCCGGGACAGGCTAATGAAAAACTGTTTTTT. Protein product: CASSPTPGQANEKLFF.

V usage is TRBV5-4 and J usage is TRBJ1-2; D might be TRBD1 (6 bases). Between the trimmed V and J ends, which lost 4 bases and 7 bases, there was a span of 20 bases. The CDR3 loop spans 15 amino acids. Germline CDR1 and CDR2: SGHNT and YYREEE (reference sequence). Here the CDR3 reads CASSTPGGQRVGYTF. The CDR3 coding sequence is TGTGCCAGCAGCACTCCGGGGGGGCAAAGGGTTGGCTACACCTTC. The whole variable domain, filled in from reference TRBV5-4 and TRBJ1-2, reads ETGVTQSPTHLIKTRGQQVTLRCSSQSGHNTVSWYQQALGQGPQFIFQYYREEENGRGNFPPRFSGLQFPNYSSELNVNALELDDSALYLCASSTPGGQRVGYTFGSGTRLTVV.

The J gene is TRBJ2-7, the V gene TRBV9; 10 bases fit TRBD1. Germline V CDR1 and CDR2: SGDLS, YYNGEE. J was trimmed by 3 bases and V by 0 bases; bases with no gene match: 6. CDR3 length: 16 residues. As DNA, the CDR3 is TGTGCCAGCAGCGTAGGAGGGACAGGGGTTGGCTACGAGCAGTACTTC. Protein sequence: CASSVGGTGVGYEQYF.

Only a few counts were recorded for this clone. The chain links TRBV29-1 to TRBJ2-2, with a possible D match to TRBD1 (6 bases). In germline, CDR1 is SQVTM, CDR2 ANQGSEA. V lost 4 bases to trimming and J lost 2 bases, with 14 bases between them. The CDR3 loop spans 15 amino acids. CDR3 sequence: CSVGGGAVNTGELFF. DNA for the CDR3: TGCAGCGTTGGTGGGGGCGCGGTAAACACCGGGGAGCTGTTTTTT.